Listed below are T cell receptor beta chains from one sample, sequenced in a study of blood T cell repertoires in COVID-19. Sequencing used immunoSEQ multiplex PCR; TCRdb keeps in-frame clones, though not all of them. Of 100,000 to 150,000 clones listed, 81% are singletons. The specimen was peripheral blood. The origin of the receptors is a man aged 25-40 years with COVID-19, enrolled during active disease. Both conserved end residues are part of each CDR3. The D gene is left open where the match is weak. Rows give clone size only sometimes, using once, few, many, or a class for an expanded clone.

V: TRBV11-2
D: -
size: -
J: TRBJ1-2
DNA: TGTGCCAGCAGCTTAGATCAGGGGAGACCCTCCGGCTACACCTTC
CDR3: CASSLDQGRPSGYTF

V: TRBV5-1
D: -
size: -
J: TRBJ2-2
DNA: TGCGCCAGCAGCTTGAAGACTCCCCAGAACACCGGGGAGCTGTTTTTT
CDR3: CASSLKTPQNTGELFF

V: TRBV7-2
D: -
size: -
J: TRBJ1-4
DNA: TGTGCCAGCAGCTTAGGACAGTATGAAAAACTGTTTTTT
CDR3: CASSLGQYEKLFF

V: TRBV5-1
D: -
size: -
J: TRBJ1-1
DNA: TGCGCCAGCAGCTTGATCGGGGGAATGAACACTGAAGCTTTCTTT
CDR3: CASSLIGGMNTEAFF

V: TRBV11-2
D: -
size: -
J: TRBJ1-2
DNA: TGTGCCAGCAGCTTAGGGGGAGGGGATTATGGCTACACCTTC
CDR3: CASSLGGGDYGYTF

V: TRBV19
D: TRBD1
size: -
J: TRBJ1-2
DNA: TGTGCCAGTAGTAGTTCCGGGACAGCCAACTATGGCTACACCTTC
CDR3: CASSSSGTANYGYTF

V: TRBV5-5
D: TRBD1
size: -
J: TRBJ2-3
DNA: TGTGCCAGCAGTGGGGGGACAGGGCCTATCACAGATACGCAGTATTTT
CDR3: CASSGGTGPITDTQYF

V: TRBV27
D: TRBD1
size: -
J: TRBJ2-3
DNA: TGTGCCAGCAGTCCTATCCCCCCCGGGACAGGGTACACAGATACGCAGTATTTT
CDR3: CASSPIPPGTGYTDTQYF

V: TRBV12-5
D: -
size: -
J: TRBJ1-5
DNA: TGTGCTAGTGCCCTTGACTCTAGCAATCAGCCCCAGCATTTT
CDR3: CASALDSSNQPQHF

V: TRBV28
D: -
size: -
J: TRBJ2-1
DNA: TGTGCCAGCAGTCTCGAGGGTCCCAGCAGCGGCAATGAGCAGTTCTTC
CDR3: CASSLEGPSSGNEQFF

V: TRBV28
D: -
size: few
J: TRBJ1-2
DNA: TGTGCCAGCAGTTTTAGCGAGCGAATCTATGGCTACACCTTC
CDR3: CASSFSERIYGYTF

V: TRBV7-2
D: -
size: -
J: TRBJ2-1
DNA: TGTGCCAGCAGCTTAGTCGACGGGAGACCCTACAATGAGCAGTTCTTC
CDR3: CASSLVDGRPYNEQFF

V: TRBV19
D: -
size: -
J: TRBJ1-6
DNA: TGTGCCAGTAGTATAAGGGGAGGAGACTATAATTCACCCCTCCACTTT
CDR3: CASSIRGGDYNSPLHF

V: TRBV6-2/TRBV6-3
D: -
size: -
J: TRBJ1-5
DNA: TGTGCCAGCAGTCCCAGGGAAAATCAGCCCCAGCATTTT
CDR3: CASSPRENQPQHF

V: TRBV6-5
D: TRBD1
size: -
J: TRBJ1-1
DNA: TGTGCCAGCCTCCCGGGACAGGGGCCGGGCACTGAAGCTTTCTTT
CDR3: CASLPGQGPGTEAFF

V: TRBV30
D: -
size: -
J: TRBJ2-7
DNA: TGTGCCTGGAGTAACGCGGATGAGCAGTACTTC
CDR3: CAWSNADEQYF

V: TRBV10-3
D: TRBD2
size: -
J: TRBJ2-7
DNA: TGTGCCACTAGGACTAGCGGAAAGAACTACGAGCAGTACTTC
CDR3: CATRTSGKNYEQYF

V: TRBV11-3
D: TRBD1
size: -
J: TRBJ2-5
DNA: TGTGCCAGCAGGGACAGGGACCAAGAGACCCAGTACTTC
CDR3: CASRDRDQETQYF

V: TRBV7-9
D: TRBD1
size: -
J: TRBJ2-3
DNA: TGTGCCAGCAGCTTGACAGGGGGCATTACAGATACGCAGTATTTT
CDR3: CASSLTGGITDTQYF

V: TRBV5-6
D: -
size: -
J: TRBJ1-6
DNA: TGTGCCAGCAGCTTACAGGGTCTAAATAATTCACCCCTCCACTTT
CDR3: CASSLQGLNNSPLHF

V: TRBV5-6
D: -
size: -
J: TRBJ2-7
DNA: TGTGCCAGCAGCCGGGGGACCTACGAGCAGTACTTC
CDR3: CASSRGTYEQYF

V: TRBV6-2/TRBV6-3
D: -
size: -
J: TRBJ1-6
DNA: TGTGCCAGCAGTTACTCGTCGGCAGGTGGGAATTCACCCCTCCACTTT
CDR3: CASSYSSAGGNSPLHF

V: TRBV7-9
D: -
size: -
J: TRBJ1-1
DNA: TGTGCCAGCAGCCTACAGCCGCTGGAAGCTTTCTTT
CDR3: CASSLQPLEAFF

V: TRBV3-1/TRBV3-2
D: TRBD2
size: -
J: TRBJ2-3
DNA: TGTGCCAGCAGAGCGGGACTAGCGGGGAGTTCTGAGTTCACAGATACGCAGTATTTT
CDR3: CASRAGLAGSSEFTDTQYF

V: TRBV7-3
D: TRBD1
size: -
J: TRBJ2-3
DNA: TGTGCCAGCAGTCCGGACAGGGGGCTGTTAGATACGCAGTATTTT
CDR3: CASSPDRGLLDTQYF

V: TRBV9
D: TRBD1
size: -
J: TRBJ1-6
DNA: TGTGCCAGCAGCCTCAGCCGGGACAGGGGATCACCCCTCCACTTT
CDR3: CASSLSRDRGSPLHF

V: TRBV7-8
D: -
size: -
J: TRBJ2-1
DNA: TGTGCCAGCAGCTTATTGGGGGGTGGAGCCAATGAGCAGTTCTTC
CDR3: CASSLLGGGANEQFF

V: TRBV2
D: TRBD1
size: -
J: TRBJ1-3
DNA: TGTGCCAGCAGTGGACAGGGGACTGGAAACACCATATATTTT
CDR3: CASSGQGTGNTIYF

V: TRBV11-2
D: -
size: -
J: TRBJ2-7
DNA: TGTGCCAGCAGCTTAGGGGGAGATACCTACGAGCAGTACTTC
CDR3: CASSLGGDTYEQYF

V: TRBV4-3
D: -
size: -
J: TRBJ1-3
DNA: TGCGCCAGCAGCCAAGATCGGGGGTTGGGAAACACCATATATTTT
CDR3: CASSQDRGLGNTIYF

V: TRBV4-1
D: -
size: -
J: TRBJ2-7
DNA: TGCGCCAGCAGCCCGACAGGTTCCTACGAGCAGTACTTC
CDR3: CASSPTGSYEQYF

V: TRBV3-1/TRBV3-2
D: TRBD2
size: -
J: TRBJ2-2
DNA: TGTGCCAGCAGCCAGGGTACGGACCCCAGCGGGGGGGCCCCCGGGGAGCTGTTTTTT
CDR3: CASSQGTDPSGGAPGELFF

V: TRBV19
D: TRBD2
size: -
J: TRBJ2-1
DNA: TGTGCCAGTAGTAGATCTAGCGGGGGTAGGAATGAGCAGTTCTTC
CDR3: CASSRSSGGRNEQFF

V: TRBV11-2
D: -
size: once
J: TRBJ1-2
DNA: TGTGCCAGCAGCCCAGGGGTAAGGCGTGGCTACACCTTC
CDR3: CASSPGVRRGYTF

V: TRBV11-3
D: TRBD1
size: -
J: TRBJ2-4
DNA: TGTGCCAGCAGCTTAGTGGGAACAGGGGCCGGCATTCAGTACTTC
CDR3: CASSLVGTGAGIQYF

V: TRBV30
D: -
size: -
J: TRBJ1-5
DNA: TGTGCCTGGAACTCAGGGTTTCATCAGCCCCAGCATTTT
CDR3: CAWNSGFHQPQHF

V: TRBV4-2
D: -
size: once
J: TRBJ2-7
DNA: TGTGCCAGCAGCCCGCCTGGCGGGGCCGAGCAGTACTTC
CDR3: CASSPPGGAEQYF

V: TRBV5-1
D: TRBD1
size: -
J: TRBJ1-1
DNA: TGCGCCAGCAGCTTCGGGACAGGGGCGACTGAAGCTTTCTTT
CDR3: CASSFGTGATEAFF

V: TRBV10-3
D: TRBD1
size: -
J: TRBJ1-6
DNA: TGTGCCATCAGTGCGGGGGACAGGGCTTCTTCACCCCTCCACTTT
CDR3: CAISAGDRASSPLHF

V: TRBV11-2
D: -
size: -
J: TRBJ2-5
DNA: TGTGCCAGCAGCCTAGGGGCTCACGGCGGGTCCCAAGAGACCCAGTACTTC
CDR3: CASSLGAHGGSQETQYF

V: TRBV5-4
D: TRBD1
size: -
J: TRBJ1-2
DNA: TGTGCCAGCAGCCCGCGCCCGGGACAGGGAAACTATGGCTACACCTTC
CDR3: CASSPRPGQGNYGYTF

V: TRBV9
D: TRBD2
size: -
J: TRBJ2-5
DNA: TGTGCCAGCAGCGTAACCCCGAGGGAGGGAGAGACCCAGTACTTC
CDR3: CASSVTPREGETQYF

V: TRBV3-1/TRBV3-2
D: -
size: -
J: TRBJ1-2
DNA: TGTGCCAGCAGCCAAGAGGGGCAGGGGAATCGCAATGGCTACACCTTC
CDR3: CASSQEGQGNRNGYTF

V: TRBV6-1
D: -
size: -
J: TRBJ2-7
DNA: TGTGCCAGCAGTGAAGCGTGGGGCTCAGGGGCCTACGAGCAGTACTTC
CDR3: CASSEAWGSGAYEQYF

V: TRBV24-1
D: -
size: -
J: TRBJ1-2
DNA: TGTGCCACCAGTGTCGGGGACTATGGCTACACCTTC
CDR3: CATSVGDYGYTF

V: TRBV28
D: -
size: -
J: TRBJ2-1
DNA: TGTGCCAGCAGTTTAACTGCGGGGACCAATGAGCAGTTCTTC
CDR3: CASSLTAGTNEQFF

V: TRBV3-1/TRBV3-2
D: -
size: few
J: TRBJ2-3
DNA: TGTGCCAGCAGCCAACCGGGACTTCACACAGATACGCAGTATTTT
CDR3: CASSQPGLHTDTQYF

V: TRBV12-3/TRBV12-4
D: TRBD1
size: -
J: TRBJ1-2
DNA: TGTGCCAGCAGCTGGGACAGGGACTTTGGCTACACCTTC
CDR3: CASSWDRDFGYTF

V: TRBV30
D: TRBD1
size: -
J: TRBJ2-7
DNA: TGTGCCTGGAGTCCCCCCCGGTACAGGGGTTACTACGAGCAGTACTTC
CDR3: CAWSPPRYRGYYEQYF

V: TRBV6-1
D: TRBD1
size: -
J: TRBJ1-5
DNA: TGTGCCAGCAGTGAATGGACAGGGAGCAATCAGCCCCAGCATTTT
CDR3: CASSEWTGSNQPQHF